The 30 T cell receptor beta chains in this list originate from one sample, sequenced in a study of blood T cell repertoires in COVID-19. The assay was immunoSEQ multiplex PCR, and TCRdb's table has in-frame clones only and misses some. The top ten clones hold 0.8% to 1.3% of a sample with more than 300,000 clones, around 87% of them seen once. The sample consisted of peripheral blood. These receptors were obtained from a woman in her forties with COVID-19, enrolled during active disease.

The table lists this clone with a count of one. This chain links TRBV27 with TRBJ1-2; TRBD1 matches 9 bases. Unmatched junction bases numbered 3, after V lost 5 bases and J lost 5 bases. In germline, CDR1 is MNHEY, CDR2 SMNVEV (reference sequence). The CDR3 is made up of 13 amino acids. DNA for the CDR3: TGTGCCAGCAGTACCGACAGGGGGTATGGCTACACCTTC. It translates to CASSTDRGYGYTF.

The CDR3 coding sequence is TGTGCCAGCAGTGGGACAGGCATTGAGTTCTTC. Protein sequence: CASSGTGIEFF. The V gene is TRBV25-1, the J gene TRBJ2-1; 7 nucleotides agree with TRBD1. CDR1 MGHDK and CDR2 SYGVNS come from the germline V gene. The CDR3 is made up of 11 amino acids. Trimming at V came to 4 bases and at J to 14 bases, leaving 5 bases not matched to a gene.

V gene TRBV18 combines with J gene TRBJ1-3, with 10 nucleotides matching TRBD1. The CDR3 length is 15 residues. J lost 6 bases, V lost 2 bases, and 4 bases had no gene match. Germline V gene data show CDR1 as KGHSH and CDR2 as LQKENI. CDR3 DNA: TGTGCCAGCTCACCATCCGGACAGGGGGAAAACACCATATATTTT. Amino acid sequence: CASSPSGQGENTIYF.

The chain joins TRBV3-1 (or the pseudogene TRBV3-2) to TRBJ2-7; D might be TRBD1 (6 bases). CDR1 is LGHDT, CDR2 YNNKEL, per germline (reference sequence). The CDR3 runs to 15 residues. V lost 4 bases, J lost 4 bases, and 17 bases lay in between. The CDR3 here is CASSRWTAGSYEQYF. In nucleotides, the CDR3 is TGTGCCAGCAGCCGATGGACAGCCGGTAGTTACGAGCAGTACTTC.

CDR3 protein: CASSVGRAGANVLTF. The CDR3 nucleotides are TGTGCCAGCAGCGTAGGGAGGGCCGGGGCCAACGTCCTGACTTTC. V usage is TRBV9 and J usage is TRBJ2-6; maybe TRBD2 (6 bases). The germline V and J ends were trimmed by 0 bases and 4 bases, with 8 bases remaining between them. In germline, CDR1 is SGDLS, CDR2 YYNGEE. The CDR3 extends over 15 amino acids.

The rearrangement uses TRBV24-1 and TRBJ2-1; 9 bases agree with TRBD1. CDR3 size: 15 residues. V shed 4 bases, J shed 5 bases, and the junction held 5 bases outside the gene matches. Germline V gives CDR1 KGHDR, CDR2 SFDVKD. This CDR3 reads CATSDPGTGNNEQFF. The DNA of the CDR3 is TGTGCCACCAGTGACCCCGGGACAGGGAACAATGAGCAGTTCTTC.

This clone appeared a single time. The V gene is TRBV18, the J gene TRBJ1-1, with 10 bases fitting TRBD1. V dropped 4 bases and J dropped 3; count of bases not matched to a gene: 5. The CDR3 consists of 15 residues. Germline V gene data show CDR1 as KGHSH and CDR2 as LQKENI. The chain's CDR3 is CASSLGTGVYTEAFF. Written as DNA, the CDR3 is TGTGCCAGCTCACTAGGGACAGGGGTTTACACTGAAGCTTTCTTT.

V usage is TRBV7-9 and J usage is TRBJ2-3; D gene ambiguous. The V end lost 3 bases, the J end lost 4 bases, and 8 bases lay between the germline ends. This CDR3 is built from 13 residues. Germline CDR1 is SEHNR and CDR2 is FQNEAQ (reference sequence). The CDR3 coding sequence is TGTGCCAGCAGCTTGGCTAGAGCAGATACGCAGTATTTT. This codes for CASSLARADTQYF. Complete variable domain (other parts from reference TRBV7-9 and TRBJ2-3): DTGVSQNPRHKITKRGQNVTFRCDPISEHNRLYWYRQTLGQGPEFLTYFQNEAQLEKSRLLSDRFSAERPKGSFSTLEIQRTEQGDSAMYLCASSLARADTQYFGPGTRLTVL.

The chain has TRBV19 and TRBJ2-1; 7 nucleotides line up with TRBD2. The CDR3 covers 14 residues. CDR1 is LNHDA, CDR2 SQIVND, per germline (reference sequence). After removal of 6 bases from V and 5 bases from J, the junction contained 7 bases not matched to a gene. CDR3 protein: CASRRGLPNNEQFF. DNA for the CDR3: TGTGCCAGTAGAAGGGGACTACCAAACAATGAGCAGTTCTTC.

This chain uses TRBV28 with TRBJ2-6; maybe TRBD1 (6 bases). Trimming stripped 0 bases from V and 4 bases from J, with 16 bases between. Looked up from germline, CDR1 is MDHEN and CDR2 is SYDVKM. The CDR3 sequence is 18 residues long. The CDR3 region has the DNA TGTGCCAGCAGTTTATGGCAGGGGCCCTTGGGGGGGGCCAACGTCCTGACTTTC. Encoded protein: CASSLWQGPLGGANVLTF.

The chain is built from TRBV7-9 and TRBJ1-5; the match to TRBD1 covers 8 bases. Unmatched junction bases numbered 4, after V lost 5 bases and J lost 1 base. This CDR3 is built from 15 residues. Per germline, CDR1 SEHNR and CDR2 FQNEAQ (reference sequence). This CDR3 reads CASSPGGASNQPQHF. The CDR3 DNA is TGTGCCAGCAGCCCAGGGGGCGCGAGCAATCAGCCCCAGCATTTT.

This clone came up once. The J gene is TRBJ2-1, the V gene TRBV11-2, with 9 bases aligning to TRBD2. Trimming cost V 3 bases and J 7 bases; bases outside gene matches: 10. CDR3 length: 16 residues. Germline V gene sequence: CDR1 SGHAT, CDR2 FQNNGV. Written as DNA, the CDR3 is TGTGCCAGCAGCTTCTTGTCAGCGGGGGGCTCTAATGAGCAGTTCTTC. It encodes CASSFLSAGGSNEQFF. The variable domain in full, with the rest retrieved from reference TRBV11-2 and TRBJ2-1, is EAGVAQSPRYKIIEKRQSVAFWCNPISGHATLYWYQQILGQGPKLLIQFQNNGVVDDSQLPKDRFSAERLKGVDSTLKIQPAKLEDSAVYLCASSFLSAGGSNEQFFGPGTRLTVL.

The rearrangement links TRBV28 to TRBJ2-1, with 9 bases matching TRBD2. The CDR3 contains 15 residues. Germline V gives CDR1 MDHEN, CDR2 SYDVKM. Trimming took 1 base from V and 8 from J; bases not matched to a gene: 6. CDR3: CASSLFSGRFYEQFF. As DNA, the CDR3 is TGTGCCAGCAGTTTATTTAGCGGGAGATTCTATGAGCAGTTCTTC.

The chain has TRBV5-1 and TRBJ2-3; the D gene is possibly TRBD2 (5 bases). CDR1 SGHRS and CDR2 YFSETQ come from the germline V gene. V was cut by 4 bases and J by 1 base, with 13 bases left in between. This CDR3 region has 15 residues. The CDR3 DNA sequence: TGCGCCAGCAGCCGGGAAGGGCCGCGCACAGATACGCAGTATTTT. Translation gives CASSREGPRTDTQYF.

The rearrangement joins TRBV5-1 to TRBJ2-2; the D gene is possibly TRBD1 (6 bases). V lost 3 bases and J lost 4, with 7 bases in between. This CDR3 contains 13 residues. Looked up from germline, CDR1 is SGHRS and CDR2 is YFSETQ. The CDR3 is CASSSGVTGELFF. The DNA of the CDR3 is TGCGCCAGCAGCTCAGGGGTCACCGGGGAGCTGTTTTTT.

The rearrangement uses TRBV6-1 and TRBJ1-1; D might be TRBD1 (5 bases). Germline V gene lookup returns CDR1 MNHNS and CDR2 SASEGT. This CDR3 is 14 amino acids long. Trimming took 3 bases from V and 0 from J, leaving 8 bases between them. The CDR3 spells CASSDRQMNTEAFF. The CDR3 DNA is TGTGCCAGCAGTGATCGACAGATGAACACTGAAGCTTTCTTT.

The CDR3 nucleotides are TGTGCCAGCAGCGTAGAAGGAGGGGTGGGCAAAAACATTCAGTACTTC. This sequence encodes CASSVEGGVGKNIQYF. The rearrangement joins TRBV9 to TRBJ2-4; TRBD2 might be the D (6 bases). CDR1 and CDR2 (germline): SGDLS, YYNGEE. Trimming pared 0 bases from V and 3 bases from J, leaving 13 bases between. The CDR3 loop spans 16 amino acids.

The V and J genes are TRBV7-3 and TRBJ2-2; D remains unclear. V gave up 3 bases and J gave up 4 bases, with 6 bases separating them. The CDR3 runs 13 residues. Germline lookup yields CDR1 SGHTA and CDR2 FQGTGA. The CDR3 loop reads CASSLRLTGELFF. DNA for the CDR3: TGTGCCAGCAGCTTGAGACTCACCGGGGAGCTGTTTTTT.

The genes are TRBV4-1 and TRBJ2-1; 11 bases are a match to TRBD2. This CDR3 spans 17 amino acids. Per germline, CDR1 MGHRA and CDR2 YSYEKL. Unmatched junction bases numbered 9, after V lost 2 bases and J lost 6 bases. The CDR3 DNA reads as TGCGCCAGCAGCCAAATTCTAGCGGGAGGACCCAGCAATGAGCAGTTCTTC. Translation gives CASSQILAGGPSNEQFF.

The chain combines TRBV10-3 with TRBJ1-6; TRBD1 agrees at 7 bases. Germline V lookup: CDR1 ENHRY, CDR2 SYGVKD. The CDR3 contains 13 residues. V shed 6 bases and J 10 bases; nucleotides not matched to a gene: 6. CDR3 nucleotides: TGTGCCATCAGGGAGGGGGCACAATCACCCCTCCACTTT. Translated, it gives CAIREGAQSPLHF.

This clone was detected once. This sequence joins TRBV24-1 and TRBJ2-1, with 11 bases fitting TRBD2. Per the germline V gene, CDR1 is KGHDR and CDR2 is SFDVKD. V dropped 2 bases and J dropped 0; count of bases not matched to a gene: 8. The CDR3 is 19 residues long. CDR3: CATSDSSPGTSGSYNEQFF. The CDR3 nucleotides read TGTGCCACCAGTGATTCGAGCCCGGGGACTAGCGGCTCCTACAATGAGCAGTTCTTC.

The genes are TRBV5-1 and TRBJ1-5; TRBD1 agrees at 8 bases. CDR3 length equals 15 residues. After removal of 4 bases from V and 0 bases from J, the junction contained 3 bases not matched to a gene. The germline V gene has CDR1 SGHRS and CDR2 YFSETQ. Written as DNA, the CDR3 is TGCGCCAGCAGCCGGGACAGGCGTAGCAATCAGCCCCAGCATTTT. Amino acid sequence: CASSRDRRSNQPQHF.

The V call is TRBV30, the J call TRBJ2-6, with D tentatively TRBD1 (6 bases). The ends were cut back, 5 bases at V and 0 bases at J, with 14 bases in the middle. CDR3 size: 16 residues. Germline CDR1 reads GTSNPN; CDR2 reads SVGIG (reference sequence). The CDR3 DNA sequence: TGTGCCTGGTCGAAAACAGGGCTCTCTGGGGCCAACGTCCTGACTTTC. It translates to CAWSKTGLSGANVLTF.

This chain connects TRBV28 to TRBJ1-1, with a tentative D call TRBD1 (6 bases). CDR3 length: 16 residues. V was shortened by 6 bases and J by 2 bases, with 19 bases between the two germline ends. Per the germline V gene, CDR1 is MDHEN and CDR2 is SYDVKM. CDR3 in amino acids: CASRPSPGTTNTEAFF. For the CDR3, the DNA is TGTGCCAGCAGGCCAAGCCCCGGGACAACAAACACTGAAGCTTTCTTT. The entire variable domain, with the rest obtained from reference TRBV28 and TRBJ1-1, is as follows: DVKVTQSSRYLVKRTGEKVFLECVQDMDHENMFWYRQDPGLGLRLIYFSYDVKMKEKGDIPEGYSVSREKKERFSLILESASTNQTSMYLCASRPSPGTTNTEAFFGQGTRLTVV.

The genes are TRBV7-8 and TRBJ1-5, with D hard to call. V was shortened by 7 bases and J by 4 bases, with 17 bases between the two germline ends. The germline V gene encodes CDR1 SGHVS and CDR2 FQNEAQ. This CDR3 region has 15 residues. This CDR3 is CASTTLLSRNQPQHF. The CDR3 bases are TGTGCCAGCACCACGCTTTTGTCGCGGAATCAGCCCCAGCATTTT.

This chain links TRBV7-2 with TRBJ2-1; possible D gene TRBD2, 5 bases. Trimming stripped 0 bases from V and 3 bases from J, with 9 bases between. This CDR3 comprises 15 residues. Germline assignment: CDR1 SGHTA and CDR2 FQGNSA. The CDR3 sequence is CASSLASGRYNEQFF. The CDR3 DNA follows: TGTGCCAGCAGCTTAGCGAGCGGACGCTACAATGAGCAGTTCTTC.

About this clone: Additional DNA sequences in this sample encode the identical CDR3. The CDR3 loop reads CASSLGLAGQETQYF. In DNA form, the CDR3 reads TGTGCCAGCAGCTTGGGACTAGCGGGACAAGAGACCCAGTACTTC. V is TRBV5-4 and J is TRBJ2-5, with 11 bases identical to TRBD2. With V trimmed by 0 bases and J by 2 bases, 0 bases remained unmatched. CDR3 size: 15 residues. In germline, CDR1 is SGHNT, CDR2 YYREEE (reference sequence).

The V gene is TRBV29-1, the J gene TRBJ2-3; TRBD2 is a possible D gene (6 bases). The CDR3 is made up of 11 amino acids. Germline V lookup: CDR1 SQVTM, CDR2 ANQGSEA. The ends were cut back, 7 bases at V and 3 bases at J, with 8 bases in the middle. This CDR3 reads CSGGDTDTQYF. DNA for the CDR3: TGCAGCGGCGGGGATACAGATACGCAGTATTTT.

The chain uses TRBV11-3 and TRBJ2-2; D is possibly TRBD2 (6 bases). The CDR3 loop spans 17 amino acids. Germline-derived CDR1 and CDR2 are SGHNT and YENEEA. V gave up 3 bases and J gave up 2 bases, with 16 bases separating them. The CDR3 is CASSFILGGTNTGELFF. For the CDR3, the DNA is TGTGCCAGCAGCTTTATACTTGGCGGGACCAACACCGGGGAGCTGTTTTTT.

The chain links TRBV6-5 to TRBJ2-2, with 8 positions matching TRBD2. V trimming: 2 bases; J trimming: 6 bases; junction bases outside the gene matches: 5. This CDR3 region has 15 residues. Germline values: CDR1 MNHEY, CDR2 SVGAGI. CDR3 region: CASSYGPGGAGELFF. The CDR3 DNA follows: TGTGCCAGCAGTTACGGGCCGGGGGGGGCCGGGGAGCTGTTTTTT.